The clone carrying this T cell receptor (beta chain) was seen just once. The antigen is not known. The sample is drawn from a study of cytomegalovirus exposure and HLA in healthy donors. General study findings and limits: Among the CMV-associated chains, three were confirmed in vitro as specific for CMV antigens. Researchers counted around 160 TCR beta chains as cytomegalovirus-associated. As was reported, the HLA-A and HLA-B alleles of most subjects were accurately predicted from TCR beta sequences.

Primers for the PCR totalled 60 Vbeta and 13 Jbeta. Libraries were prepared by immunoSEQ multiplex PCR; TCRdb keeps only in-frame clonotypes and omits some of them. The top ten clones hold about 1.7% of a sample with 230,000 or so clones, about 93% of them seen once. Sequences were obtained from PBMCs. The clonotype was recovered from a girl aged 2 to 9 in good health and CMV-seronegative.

The DNA for the CDR3 is TGTGCCAGCAGACAGGGACAGGGGAGTTATCAGCCCCAGCATTTT. Protein product: CASRQGQGSYQPQHF. V is TRBV6-5 and J is TRBJ1-5; TRBD1 agrees at 10 bases. After removal of 6 bases from V and 5 bases from J, the junction contained 7 bases not matched to a gene. This CDR3 is 15 amino acids long. Germline CDR1 and CDR2: MNHEY and SVGAGI.